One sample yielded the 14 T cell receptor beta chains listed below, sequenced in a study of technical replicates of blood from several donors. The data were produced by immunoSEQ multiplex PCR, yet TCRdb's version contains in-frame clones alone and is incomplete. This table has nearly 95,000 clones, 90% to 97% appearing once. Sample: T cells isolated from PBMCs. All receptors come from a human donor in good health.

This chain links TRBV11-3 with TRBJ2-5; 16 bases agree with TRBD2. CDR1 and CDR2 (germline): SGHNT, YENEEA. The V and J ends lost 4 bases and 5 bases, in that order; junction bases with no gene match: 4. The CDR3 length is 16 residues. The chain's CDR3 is CASSSGLAGGPETQYF. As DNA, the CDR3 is TGTGCCAGCAGCTCGGGACTAGCGGGAGGGCCGGAGACCCAGTACTTC. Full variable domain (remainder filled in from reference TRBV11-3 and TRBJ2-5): EAGVVQSPRYKIIEKKQPVAFWCNPISGHNTLYWYLQNLGQGPELLIRYENEEAVDDSQLPKDRFSAERLKGVDSTLKIQPAELGDSAVYLCASSSGLAGGPETQYFGPGTRLLVL.

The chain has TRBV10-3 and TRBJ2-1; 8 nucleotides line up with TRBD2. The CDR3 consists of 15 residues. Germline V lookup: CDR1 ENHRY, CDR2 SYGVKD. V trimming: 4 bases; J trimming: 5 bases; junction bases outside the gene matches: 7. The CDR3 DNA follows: TGTGCCATCAGTGCAGCGGCGGGAGGTAACAATGAGCAGTTCTTC. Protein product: CAISAAAGGNNEQFF.

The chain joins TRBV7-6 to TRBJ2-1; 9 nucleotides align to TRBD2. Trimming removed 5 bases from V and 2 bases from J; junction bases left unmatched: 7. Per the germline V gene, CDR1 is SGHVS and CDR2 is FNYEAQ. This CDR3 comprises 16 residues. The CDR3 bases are TGTGCCAGCAGCGACTCGATAGCGGGAGCCTACAATGAGCAGTTCTTC. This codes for CASSDSIAGAYNEQFF.

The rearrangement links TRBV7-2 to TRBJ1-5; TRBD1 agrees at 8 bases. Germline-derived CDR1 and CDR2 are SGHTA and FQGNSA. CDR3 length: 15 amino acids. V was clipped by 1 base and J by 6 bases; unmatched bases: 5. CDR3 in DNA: TGTGCCAGCAGCTTAGATGGCAGGGGGCGTCAGCCCCAGCATTTT. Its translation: CASSLDGRGRQPQHF. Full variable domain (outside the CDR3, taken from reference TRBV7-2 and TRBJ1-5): GAGVSQSPSNKVTEKGKDVELRCDPISGHTALYWYRQSLGQGLEFLIYFQGNSAPDKSGLPSDRFSAERTGGSVSTLTIQRTQQEDSAVYLCASSLDGRGRQPQHFGDGTRLSIL.

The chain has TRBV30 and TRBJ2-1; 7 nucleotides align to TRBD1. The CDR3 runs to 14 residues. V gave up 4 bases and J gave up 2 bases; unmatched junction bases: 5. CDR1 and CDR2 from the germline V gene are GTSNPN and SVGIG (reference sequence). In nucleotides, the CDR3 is TGTGCCTGGAAGAGAGACAGGGCCTACAATGAGCAGTTCTTC. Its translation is CAWKRDRAYNEQFF.

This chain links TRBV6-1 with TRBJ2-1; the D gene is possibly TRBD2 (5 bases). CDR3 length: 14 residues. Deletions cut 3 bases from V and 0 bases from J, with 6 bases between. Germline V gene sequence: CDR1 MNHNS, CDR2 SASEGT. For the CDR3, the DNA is TGTGCCAGCAGTGAGGGGAGCTCCTACAATGAGCAGTTCTTC. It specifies CASSEGSSYNEQFF.

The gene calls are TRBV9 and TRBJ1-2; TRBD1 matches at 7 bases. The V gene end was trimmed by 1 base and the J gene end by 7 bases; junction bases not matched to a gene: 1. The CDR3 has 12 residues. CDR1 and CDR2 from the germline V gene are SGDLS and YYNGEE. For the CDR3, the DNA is TGTGCCAGCAGCGTACAGGGGGTTGGCTACACCTTC. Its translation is CASSVQGVGYTF. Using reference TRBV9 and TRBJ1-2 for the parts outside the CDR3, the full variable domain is DSGVTQTPKHLITATGQRVTLRCSPRSGDLSVYWYQQSLDQGLQFLIQYYNGEERAKGNILERFSAQQFPDLHSELNLSSLELGDSALYFCASSVQGVGYTFGSGTRLTVV.

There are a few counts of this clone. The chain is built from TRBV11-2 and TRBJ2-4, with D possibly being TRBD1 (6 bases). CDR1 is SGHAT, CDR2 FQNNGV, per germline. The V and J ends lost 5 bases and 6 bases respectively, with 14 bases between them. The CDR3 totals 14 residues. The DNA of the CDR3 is TGTGCCAGCAGCCCAGGGGCGGTTAGAAACATTCAGTACTTC. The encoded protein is CASSPGAVRNIQYF.

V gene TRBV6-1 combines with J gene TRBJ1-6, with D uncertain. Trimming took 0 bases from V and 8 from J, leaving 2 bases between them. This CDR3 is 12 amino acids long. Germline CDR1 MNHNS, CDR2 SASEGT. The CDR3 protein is CASSEAYSPLHF. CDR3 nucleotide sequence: TGTGCCAGCAGTGAAGCCTATTCACCCCTCCACTTT.

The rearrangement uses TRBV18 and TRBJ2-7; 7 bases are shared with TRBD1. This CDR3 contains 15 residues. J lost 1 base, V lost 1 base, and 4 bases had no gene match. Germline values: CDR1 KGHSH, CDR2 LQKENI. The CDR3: CASSPLRDSSYEQYF. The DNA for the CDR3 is TGTGCCAGCTCACCACTCAGGGACAGTTCCTACGAGCAGTACTTC. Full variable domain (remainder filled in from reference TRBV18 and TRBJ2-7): NAGVMQNPRHLVRRRGQEARLRCSPMKGHSHVYWYRQLPEEGLKFMVYLQKENIIDESGMPKERFSAEFPKEGPSILRIQQVVRGDSAAYFCASSPLRDSSYEQYFGPGTRLTVT.

CDR3 coding DNA: TGCGCCAGCAGCCCGGGACAGGAGGTCTACGAGCAGTACTTC. This translates into CASSPGQEVYEQYF. This chain links TRBV4-1 with TRBJ2-7; 8 bases line up with TRBD1. V was clipped by 4 bases and J by 3 bases; unmatched bases: 5. CDR1 and CDR2 (germline): MGHRA, YSYEKL. This CDR3 contains 14 residues.

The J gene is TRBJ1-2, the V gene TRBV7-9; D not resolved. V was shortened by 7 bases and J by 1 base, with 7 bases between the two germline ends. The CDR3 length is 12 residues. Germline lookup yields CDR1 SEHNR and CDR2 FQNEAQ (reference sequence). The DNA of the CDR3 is TGTGCCAGCACCCGACTTAACTATGGCTACACCTTC. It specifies CASTRLNYGYTF.

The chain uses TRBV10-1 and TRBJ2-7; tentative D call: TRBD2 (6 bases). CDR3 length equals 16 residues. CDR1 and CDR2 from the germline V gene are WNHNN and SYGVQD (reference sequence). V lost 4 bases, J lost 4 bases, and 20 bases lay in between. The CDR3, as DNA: TGCGCCAGCAGTGCAAGGATAGCGGAAAAAATTTACGAGCAGTACTTC. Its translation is CASSARIAEKIYEQYF.

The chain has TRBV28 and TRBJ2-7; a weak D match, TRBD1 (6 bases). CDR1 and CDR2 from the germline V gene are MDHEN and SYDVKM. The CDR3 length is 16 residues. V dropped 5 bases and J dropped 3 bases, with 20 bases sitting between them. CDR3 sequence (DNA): TGTGCCAGCAGTGCTTCCTGGGGACAAGGAGTCTACGAGCAGTACTTC. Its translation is CASSASWGQGVYEQYF.